The 5 T cell receptor beta chains reported below all come from one sample, sequenced in a study of identifying expanded T cells in peripheral blood. Here immunoSEQ multiplex PCR was the method, and the copy in TCRdb shows in-frame clones only, minus some. The sample has around 130,000 clones, approximately 86% seen once. The sequenced material came from blood. Receptor source: a person aged 18 to 69 in good health.

The chain combines TRBV5-1 with TRBJ2-5; 8 positions match TRBD2. CDR1 is SGHRS, CDR2 YFSETQ, per germline. V was clipped by 2 bases and J by 2 bases; unmatched bases: 5. The CDR3 consists of 15 residues. The CDR3 bases are TGCGCCAGCAGCTTAAGAACTAGCGGACAAGAGACCCAGTACTTC. Translated: CASSLRTSGQETQYF.

This sequence joins TRBV18 and TRBJ1-5, with D possibly TRBD1 on 5 matching bases. Germline CDR1 reads KGHSH; CDR2 reads LQKENI. The CDR3 length is 16 residues. V was pared by 2 bases and J by 4 bases, with 15 bases between. The CDR3 sequence: CASSPGTGGINQPQHF. The CDR3 DNA reads TGTGCCAGCTCACCAGGGACCGGAGGTATTAATCAGCCCCAGCATTTT. The complete variable domain, with remaining parts taken from reference TRBV18 and TRBJ1-5, reads NAGVMQNPRHLVRRRGQEARLRCSPMKGHSHVYWYRQLPEEGLKFMVYLQKENIIDESGMPKERFSAEFPKEGPSILRIQQVVRGDSAAYFCASSPGTGGINQPQHFGDGTRLSIL.

This chain uses TRBV7-2 with TRBJ1-5; the D is unclear. The CDR3 consists of 14 residues. Trimming left V 1 base short and J 5 bases short, with 9 bases between. Germline CDR1 and CDR2: SGHTA and FQGNSA. CDR3 loop: CASSLDGSYQPQHF. CDR3 in DNA: TGTGCCAGCAGCTTAGATGGGAGTTATCAGCCCCAGCATTTT.

This clone was recorded only once. The rearrangement uses TRBV9 and TRBJ1-3; D might be TRBD1 (6 bases). The CDR3 contains 14 residues. Germline CDR1 reads SGDLS; CDR2 reads YYNGEE. Trimming took 4 bases from V and 4 from J, leaving 12 bases between them. The DNA of the CDR3 is TGTGCCAGCAGCCGAGGACAGTCCGGAAACACCATATATTTT. Protein product: CASSRGQSGNTIYF.

V usage is TRBV6-6 and J usage is TRBJ1-5, with D unclear. Per the germline V gene, CDR1 is MNHNY and CDR2 is SVGAGI (reference sequence). V lost 3 bases and J lost 0, with 12 bases in between. This CDR3 contains 16 residues. The CDR3: CASSYRRADSNQPQHF. The DNA for the CDR3 is TGTGCCAGCAGTTATCGGAGGGCCGATAGCAATCAGCCCCAGCATTTT.